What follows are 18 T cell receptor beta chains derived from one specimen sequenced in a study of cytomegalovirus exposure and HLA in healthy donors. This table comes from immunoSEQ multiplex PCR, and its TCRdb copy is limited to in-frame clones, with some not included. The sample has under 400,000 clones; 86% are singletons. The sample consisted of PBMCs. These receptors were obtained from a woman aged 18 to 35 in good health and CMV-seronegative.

The CDR3 DNA reads TGTGCCAGCAGTGCTACAGGGAGCTACGAGCAGTACTTC. It codes for CASSATGSYEQYF. The chain employs TRBV6-1 and TRBJ2-7; D is perhaps TRBD1 (6 bases). Germline values: CDR1 MNHNS, CDR2 SASEGT. V was clipped by 4 bases and J by 3 bases, with 10 bases between them. This CDR3 region has 13 residues.

In nucleotides, the CDR3 is TGCGCCAGCAGCTTGGGTAGCGCAGTCACCGGGGAGCTGTTTTTT. Translation: CASSLGSAVTGELFF. The chain carries TRBV5-1 and TRBJ2-2; D perhaps matches TRBD2 (5 bases). V was shortened by 0 bases and J by 4 bases, with 10 bases between the two germline ends. Germline assignment: CDR1 SGHRS and CDR2 YFSETQ. The CDR3 is made up of 15 amino acids.

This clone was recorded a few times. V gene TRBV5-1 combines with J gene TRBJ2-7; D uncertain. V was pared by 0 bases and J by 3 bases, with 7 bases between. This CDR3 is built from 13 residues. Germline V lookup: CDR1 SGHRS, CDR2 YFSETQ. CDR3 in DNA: TGCGCCAGCAGCTTGGCCTTCAGCTACGAGCAGTACTTC. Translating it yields CASSLAFSYEQYF.

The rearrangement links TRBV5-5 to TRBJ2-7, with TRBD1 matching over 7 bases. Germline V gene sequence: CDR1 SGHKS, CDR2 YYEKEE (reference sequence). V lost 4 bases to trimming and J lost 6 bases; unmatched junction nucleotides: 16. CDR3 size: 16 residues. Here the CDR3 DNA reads TGTGCCAGCAGCCCACCCATAATAACAGGGGCGGGCGAGCAGTACTTC. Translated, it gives CASSPPIITGAGEQYF.

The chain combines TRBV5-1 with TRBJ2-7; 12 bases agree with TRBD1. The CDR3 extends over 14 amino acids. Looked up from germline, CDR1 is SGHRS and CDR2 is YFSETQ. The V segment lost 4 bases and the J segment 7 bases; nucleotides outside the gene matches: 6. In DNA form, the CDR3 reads TGCGCCAGCAGCCACCGGGACAGGGGGCCTGAGCAGTACTTC. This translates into CASSHRDRGPEQYF.

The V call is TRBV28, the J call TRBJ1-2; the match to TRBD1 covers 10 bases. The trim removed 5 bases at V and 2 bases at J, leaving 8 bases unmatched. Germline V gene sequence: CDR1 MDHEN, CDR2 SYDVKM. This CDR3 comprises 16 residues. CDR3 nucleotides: TGTGCCAGCAGTGCTCCGTCGGGACAGGGGAACTATGGCTACACCTTC. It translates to CASSAPSGQGNYGYTF.

In DNA, the CDR3 is TGTGCCAGCAGCTTTAGACAAGCTAACTATGGCTACACCTTC. This codes for CASSFRQANYGYTF. This rearrangement joins TRBV7-9 to TRBJ1-2; no definite D call. In germline, CDR1 is SEHNR, CDR2 FQNEAQ (reference sequence). V was pared by 3 bases and J by 0 bases, with 8 bases between. The CDR3 has 14 residues.

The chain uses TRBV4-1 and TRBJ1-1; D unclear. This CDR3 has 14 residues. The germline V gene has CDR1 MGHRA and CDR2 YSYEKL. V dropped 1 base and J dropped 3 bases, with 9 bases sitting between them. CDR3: CASSQVEIDTEAFF. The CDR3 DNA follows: TGCGCCAGCAGCCAAGTGGAGATAGACACTGAAGCTTTCTTT.

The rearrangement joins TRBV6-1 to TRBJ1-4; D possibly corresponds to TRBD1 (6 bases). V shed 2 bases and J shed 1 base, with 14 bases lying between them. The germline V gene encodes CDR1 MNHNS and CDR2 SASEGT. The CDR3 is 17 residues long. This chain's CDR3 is CASSERRGAGTNEKLFF. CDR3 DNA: TGTGCCAGCAGTGAACGACGGGGGGCAGGAACTAATGAAAAACTGTTTTTT.

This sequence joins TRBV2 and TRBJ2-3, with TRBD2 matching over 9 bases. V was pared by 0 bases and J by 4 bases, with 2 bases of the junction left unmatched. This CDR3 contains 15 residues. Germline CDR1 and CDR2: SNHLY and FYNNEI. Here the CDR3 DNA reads TGTGCCAGCAGTGAAGCTAGCGGGGGTTCAGATACGCAGTATTTT. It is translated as CASSEASGGSDTQYF.

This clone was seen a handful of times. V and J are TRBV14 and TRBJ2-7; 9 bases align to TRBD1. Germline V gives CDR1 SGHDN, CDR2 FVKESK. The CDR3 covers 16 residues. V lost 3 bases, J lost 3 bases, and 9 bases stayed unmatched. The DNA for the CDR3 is TGTGCCAGCAGCCAGATACCGGGACAGGGAATCTACGAGCAGTACTTC. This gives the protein CASSQIPGQGIYEQYF.

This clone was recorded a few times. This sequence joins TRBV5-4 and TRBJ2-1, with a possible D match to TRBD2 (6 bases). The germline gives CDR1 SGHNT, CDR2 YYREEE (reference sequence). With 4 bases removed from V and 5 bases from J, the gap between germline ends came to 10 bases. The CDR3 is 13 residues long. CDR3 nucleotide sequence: TGTGCCAGCAGCGGACTAAATGACAATGAGCAGTTCTTC. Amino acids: CASSGLNDNEQFF.

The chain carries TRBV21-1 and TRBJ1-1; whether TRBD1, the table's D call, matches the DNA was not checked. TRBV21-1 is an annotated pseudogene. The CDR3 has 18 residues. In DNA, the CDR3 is TGTGCCAGCAGCAGGCCGACAGGGGGCTATTGTGTAAACACTGAAGCTTTCTTT. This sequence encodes CASSRPTGGYCVNTEAFF.

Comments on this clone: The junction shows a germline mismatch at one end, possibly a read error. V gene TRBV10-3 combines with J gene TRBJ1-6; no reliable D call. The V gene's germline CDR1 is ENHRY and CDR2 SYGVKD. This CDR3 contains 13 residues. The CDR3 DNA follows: TGTGCCAGCAGTGAAGCCCCAAATTCACCCCTCCACTTT. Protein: CASSEAPNSPLHF.

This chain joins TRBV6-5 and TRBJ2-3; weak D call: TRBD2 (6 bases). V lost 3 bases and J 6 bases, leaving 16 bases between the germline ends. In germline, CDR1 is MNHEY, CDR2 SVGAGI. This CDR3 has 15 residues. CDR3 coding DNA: TGTGCCAGCAGTTATCGGGCGGGGAGTTTGGATACGCAGTATTTT. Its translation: CASSYRAGSLDTQYF.

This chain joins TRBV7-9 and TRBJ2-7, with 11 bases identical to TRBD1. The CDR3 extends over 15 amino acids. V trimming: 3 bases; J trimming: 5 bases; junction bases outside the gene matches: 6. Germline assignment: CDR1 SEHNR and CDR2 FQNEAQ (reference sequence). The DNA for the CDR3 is TGTGCCAGCAGCTTCATGGGACAGGGGGTCAACGAGCAGTACTTC. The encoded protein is CASSFMGQGVNEQYF.

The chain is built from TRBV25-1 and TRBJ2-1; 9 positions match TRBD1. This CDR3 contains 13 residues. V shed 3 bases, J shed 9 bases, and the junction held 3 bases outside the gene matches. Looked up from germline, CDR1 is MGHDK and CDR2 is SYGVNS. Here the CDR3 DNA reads TGTGCCAGCAGTGACCTGGACAGGGGTGAGCAGTTCTTC. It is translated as CASSDLDRGEQFF.

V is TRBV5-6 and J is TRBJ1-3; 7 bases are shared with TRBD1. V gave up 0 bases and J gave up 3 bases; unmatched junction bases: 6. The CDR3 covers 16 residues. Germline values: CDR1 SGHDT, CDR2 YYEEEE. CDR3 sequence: CASSLGQGSYGNTIYF. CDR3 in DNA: TGTGCCAGCAGCTTGGGACAGGGTTCCTATGGAAACACCATATATTTT.